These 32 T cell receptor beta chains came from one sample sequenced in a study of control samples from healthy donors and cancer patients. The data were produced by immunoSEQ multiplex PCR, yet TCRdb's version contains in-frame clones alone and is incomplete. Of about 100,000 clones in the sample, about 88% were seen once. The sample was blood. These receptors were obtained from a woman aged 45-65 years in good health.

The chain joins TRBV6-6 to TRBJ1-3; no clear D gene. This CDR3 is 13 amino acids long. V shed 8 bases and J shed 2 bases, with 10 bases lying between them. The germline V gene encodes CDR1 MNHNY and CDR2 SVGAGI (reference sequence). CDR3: CASLSRAGNTIYF. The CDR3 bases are TGTGCCAGCCTGTCACGGGCTGGAAACACCATATATTTT.

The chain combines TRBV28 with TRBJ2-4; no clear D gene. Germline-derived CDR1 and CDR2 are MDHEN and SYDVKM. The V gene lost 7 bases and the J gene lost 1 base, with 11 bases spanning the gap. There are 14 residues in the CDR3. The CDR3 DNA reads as TGTGCCAGCAATGTATTAGGGGCCAAAAACATTCAGTACTTC. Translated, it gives CASNVLGAKNIQYF.

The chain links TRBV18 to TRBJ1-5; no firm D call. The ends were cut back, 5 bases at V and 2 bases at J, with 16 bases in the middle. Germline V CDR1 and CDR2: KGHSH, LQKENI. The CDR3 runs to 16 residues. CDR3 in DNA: TGTGCCAGCTCAGCAGGACTTCCAGACCGCAATCAGCCCCAGCATTTT. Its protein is CASSAGLPDRNQPQHF.

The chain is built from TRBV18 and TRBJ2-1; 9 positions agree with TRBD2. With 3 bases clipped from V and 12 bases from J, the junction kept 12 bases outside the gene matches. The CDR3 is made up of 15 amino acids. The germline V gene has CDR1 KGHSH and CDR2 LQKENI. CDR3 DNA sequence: TGTGCCAGCTCACCTGAAGCGGGGGGCCGAGTGTCGCAGTTCTTC. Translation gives CASSPEAGGRVSQFF.

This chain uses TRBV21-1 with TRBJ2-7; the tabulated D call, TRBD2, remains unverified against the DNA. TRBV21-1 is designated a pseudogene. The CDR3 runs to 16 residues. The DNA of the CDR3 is TGTGCCAGCAGCTCCCGGACTAGCGGGAATTTACACGAGCAGTACGTC. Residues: CASSSRTSGNLHEQYV.

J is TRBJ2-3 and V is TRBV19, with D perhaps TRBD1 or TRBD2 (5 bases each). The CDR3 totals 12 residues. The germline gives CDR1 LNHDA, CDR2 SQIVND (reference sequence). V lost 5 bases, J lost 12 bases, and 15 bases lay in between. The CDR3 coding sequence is TGTGCCAGTAGTCCCACTAGGGGACCCCAGTATTTT. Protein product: CASSPTRGPQYF.

CDR3 sequence: CSASQFGYTF. The CDR3 region has the DNA TGCAGTGCTAGCCAATTTGGCTACACCTTC. The chain joins TRBV20-1 to TRBJ1-2; D gene ambiguous. The CDR3 is 10 residues long. The germline V gene encodes CDR1 DFQATT and CDR2 SNEGSKA (reference sequence). V dropped 3 bases and J dropped 7 bases, with 6 bases sitting between them.

The CDR3 sequence is CASSTMDQPQHF. Written as DNA, the CDR3 is TGTGCCAGCAGCACCATGGATCAGCCCCAGCATTTT. This chain joins TRBV7-9 and TRBJ1-5; D call uncertain. The germline V and J ends were trimmed by 5 bases and 5 bases, with 7 bases remaining between them. Germline CDR1 reads SEHNR; CDR2 reads FQNEAQ (reference sequence). The CDR3 contains 12 residues.

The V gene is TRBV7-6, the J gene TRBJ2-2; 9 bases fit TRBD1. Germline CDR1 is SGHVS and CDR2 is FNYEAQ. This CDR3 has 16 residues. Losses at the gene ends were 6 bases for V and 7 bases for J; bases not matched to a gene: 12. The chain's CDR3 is CASSHSNRGQGGELFF. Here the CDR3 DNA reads TGTGCCAGCAGTCACAGCAACAGGGGGCAGGGCGGGGAGCTGTTTTTT.

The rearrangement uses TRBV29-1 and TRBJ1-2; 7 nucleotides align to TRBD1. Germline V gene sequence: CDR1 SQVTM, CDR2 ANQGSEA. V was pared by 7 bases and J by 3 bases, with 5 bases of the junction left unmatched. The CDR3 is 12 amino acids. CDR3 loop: CSARGEDYGYTF. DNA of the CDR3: TGCAGCGCCAGGGGGGAGGACTATGGCTACACCTTC.

CDR3 bases: TGTGCCAGCAGCCAGAATCTAGCGGTCCAGTACTTC. This encodes CASSQNLAVQYF. The chain carries TRBV7-9 and TRBJ2-5; 7 bases fit TRBD2. Germline trimming cut 5 bases from V and 10 bases from J; bases unmatched to any gene: 7. CDR3 length equals 12 residues. CDR1 SEHNR and CDR2 FQNEAQ come from the germline V gene (reference sequence).

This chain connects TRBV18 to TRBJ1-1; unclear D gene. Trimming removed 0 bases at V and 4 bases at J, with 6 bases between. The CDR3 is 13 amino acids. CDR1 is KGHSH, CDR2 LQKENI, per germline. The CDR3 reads CASSPPWGTEAFF. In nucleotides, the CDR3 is TGTGCCAGCTCACCACCATGGGGCACTGAAGCTTTCTTT.

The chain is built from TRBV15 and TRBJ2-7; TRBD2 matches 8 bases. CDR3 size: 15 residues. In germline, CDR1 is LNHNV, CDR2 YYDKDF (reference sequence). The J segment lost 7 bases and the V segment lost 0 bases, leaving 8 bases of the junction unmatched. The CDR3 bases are TGTGCCACCAGCAGAGATCCGGGGGGGCCTGAAGAGCAGTACTTC. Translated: CATSRDPGGPEEQYF.

In nucleotides, the CDR3 is TGTGCCAGCTCACCACTCGGTCCAGGAAGAGCCTACAATGAGCAGTTCTTC. This sequence encodes CASSPLGPGRAYNEQFF. The rearrangement links TRBV18 to TRBJ2-1; D uncertain. Germline CDR1 KGHSH, CDR2 LQKENI. V lost 1 base and J 2 bases, leaving 15 bases between the germline ends. The CDR3 has 17 residues.

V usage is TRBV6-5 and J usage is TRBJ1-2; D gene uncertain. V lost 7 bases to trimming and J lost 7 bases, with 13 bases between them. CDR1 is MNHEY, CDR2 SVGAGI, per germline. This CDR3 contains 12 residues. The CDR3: CASTTLNGGYTF. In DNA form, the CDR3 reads TGTGCCAGCACCACCTTAAACGGTGGCTACACCTTC.

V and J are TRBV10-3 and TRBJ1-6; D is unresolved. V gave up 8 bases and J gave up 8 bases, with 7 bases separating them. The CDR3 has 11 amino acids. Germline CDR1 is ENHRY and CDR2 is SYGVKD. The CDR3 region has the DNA TGTGCCATCTCCCAGCATTCACCCCTCCACTTT. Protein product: CAISQHSPLHF.

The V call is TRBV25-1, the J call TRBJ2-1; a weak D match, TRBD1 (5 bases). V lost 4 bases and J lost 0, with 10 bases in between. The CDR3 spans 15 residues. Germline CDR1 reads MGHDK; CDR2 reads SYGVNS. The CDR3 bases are TGTGCCAGCAGTGTGGGGCTAGGCTCCTACAATGAGCAGTTCTTC. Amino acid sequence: CASSVGLGSYNEQFF.

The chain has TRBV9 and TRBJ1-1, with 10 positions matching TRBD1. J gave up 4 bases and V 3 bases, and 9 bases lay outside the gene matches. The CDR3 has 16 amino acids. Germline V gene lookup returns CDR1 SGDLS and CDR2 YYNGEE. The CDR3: CASSAGTGVRATEAFF. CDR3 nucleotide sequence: TGTGCCAGCAGCGCGGGGACAGGGGTACGCGCCACTGAAGCTTTCTTT.

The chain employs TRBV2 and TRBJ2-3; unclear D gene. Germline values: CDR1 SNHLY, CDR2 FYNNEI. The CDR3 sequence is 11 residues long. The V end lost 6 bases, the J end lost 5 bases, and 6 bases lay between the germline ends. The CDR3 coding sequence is TGTGCCAGCAGGTCTTTAGATACGCAGTATTTT. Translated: CASRSLDTQYF. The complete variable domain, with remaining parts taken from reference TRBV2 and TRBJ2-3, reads EPEVTQTPSHQVTQMGQEVILRCVPISNHLYFYWYRQILGQKVEFLVSFYNNEISEKSEIFDDQFSVERPDGSNFTLKIRSTKLEDSAMYFCASRSLDTQYFGPGTRLTVL.

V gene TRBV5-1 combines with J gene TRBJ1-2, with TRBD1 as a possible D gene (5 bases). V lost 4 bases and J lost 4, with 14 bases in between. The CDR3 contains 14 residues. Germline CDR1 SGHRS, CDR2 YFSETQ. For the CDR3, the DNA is TGCGCCAGCAGCGTTGGGACGACTACCTATGGCTACACCTTC. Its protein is CASSVGTTTYGYTF. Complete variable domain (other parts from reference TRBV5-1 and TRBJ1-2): KAGVTQTPRYLIKTRGQQVTLSCSPISGHRSVSWYQQTPGQGLQFLFEYFSETQRNKGNFPGRFSGRQFSNSRSEMNVSTLELGDSALYLCASSVGTTTYGYTFGSGTRLTVV.

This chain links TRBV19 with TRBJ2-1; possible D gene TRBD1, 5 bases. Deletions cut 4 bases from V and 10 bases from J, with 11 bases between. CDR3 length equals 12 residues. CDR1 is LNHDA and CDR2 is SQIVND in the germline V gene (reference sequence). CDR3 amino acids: CASSTQAREQFF. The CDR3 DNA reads TGTGCCAGTAGTACACAGGCGCGGGAGCAGTTCTTC.

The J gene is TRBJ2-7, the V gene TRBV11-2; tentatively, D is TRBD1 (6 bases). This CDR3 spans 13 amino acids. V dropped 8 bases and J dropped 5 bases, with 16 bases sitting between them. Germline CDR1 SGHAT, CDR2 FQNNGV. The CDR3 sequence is CASSRQALDEQYF. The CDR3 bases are TGTGCCAGCTCTCGACAGGCCCTAGACGAGCAGTACTTC.

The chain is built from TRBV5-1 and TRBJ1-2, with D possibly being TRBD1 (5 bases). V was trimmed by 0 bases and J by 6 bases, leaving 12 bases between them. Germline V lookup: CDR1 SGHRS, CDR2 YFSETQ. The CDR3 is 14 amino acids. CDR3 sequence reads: CASSLAGRGDGYTF. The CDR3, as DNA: TGCGCCAGCAGCTTGGCCGGAAGGGGCGATGGCTACACCTTC.

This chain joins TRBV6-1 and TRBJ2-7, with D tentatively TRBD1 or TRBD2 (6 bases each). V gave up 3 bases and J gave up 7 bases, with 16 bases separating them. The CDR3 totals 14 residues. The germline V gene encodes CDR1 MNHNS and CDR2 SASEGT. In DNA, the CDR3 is TGTGCCAGCAGTGAGGGGTCGGGGGCGTGGGAGCAGTACTTC. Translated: CASSEGSGAWEQYF.

CDR3: CAWSKGLDTEAFF. The CDR3 nucleotides are TGTGCCTGGAGTAAAGGGCTGGACACTGAAGCTTTCTTT. This chain uses TRBV30 with TRBJ1-1; no reliable D call. The CDR3 has 13 amino acids. Germline CDR1 GTSNPN, CDR2 SVGIG (reference sequence). The V end was cut by 2 bases, the J end by 3 bases, with 10 bases between.

CDR3 DNA: TGTGCCAGCTCCCGCCGGGCCCTTAACTACGAGCAGTACTTC. Protein: CASSRRALNYEQYF. This chain joins TRBV6-5 and TRBJ2-7; the D is unclear. CDR3 length: 14 residues. Germline V lookup: CDR1 MNHEY, CDR2 SVGAGI. The V end was cut by 8 bases, the J end by 3 bases, with 17 bases between.

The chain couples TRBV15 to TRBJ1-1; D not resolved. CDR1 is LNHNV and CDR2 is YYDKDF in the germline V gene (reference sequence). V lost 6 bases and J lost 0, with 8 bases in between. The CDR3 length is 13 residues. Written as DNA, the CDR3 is TGTGCCACCAGTCGGACGGTGAACACTGAAGCTTTCTTT. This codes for CATSRTVNTEAFF.

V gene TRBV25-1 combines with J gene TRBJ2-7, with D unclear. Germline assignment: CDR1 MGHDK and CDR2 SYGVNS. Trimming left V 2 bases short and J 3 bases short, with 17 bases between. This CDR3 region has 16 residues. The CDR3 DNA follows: TGTGCCAGCAGTGAAATGGCGACTCCCCGAGGCTACGAGCAGTACTTC. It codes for CASSEMATPRGYEQYF.

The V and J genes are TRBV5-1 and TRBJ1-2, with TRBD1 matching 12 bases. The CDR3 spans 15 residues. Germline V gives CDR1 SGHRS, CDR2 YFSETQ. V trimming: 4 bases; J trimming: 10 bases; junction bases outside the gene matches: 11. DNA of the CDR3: TGCGCCAGCAGCCAGTATCCGGGACAGGGGGCCGACTACACCTTC. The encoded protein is CASSQYPGQGADYTF.

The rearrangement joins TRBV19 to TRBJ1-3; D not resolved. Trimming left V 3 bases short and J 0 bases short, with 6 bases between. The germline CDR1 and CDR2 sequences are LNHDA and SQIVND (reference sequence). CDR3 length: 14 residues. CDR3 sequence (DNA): TGTGCCAGTAGTATGGGGATCTCTGGAAACACCATATATTTT. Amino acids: CASSMGISGNTIYF.

The CDR3, as DNA: TGTGCCAGCAGCTTCGCTAGCTCCTACGAGCAGTACGTC. Translation: CASSFASSYEQYV. The chain has TRBV5-6 and TRBJ2-7; D uncertain. Germline V gene sequence: CDR1 SGHDT, CDR2 YYEEEE. V lost 2 bases and J 0 bases, leaving 6 bases between the germline ends. The CDR3 consists of 13 residues.

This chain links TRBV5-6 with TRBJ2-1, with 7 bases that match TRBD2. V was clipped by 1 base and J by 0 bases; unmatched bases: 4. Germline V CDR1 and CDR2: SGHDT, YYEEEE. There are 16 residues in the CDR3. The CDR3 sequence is CASSLLWTSSYNEQFF. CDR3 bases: TGTGCCAGCAGCTTGTTATGGACTAGCTCCTACAATGAGCAGTTCTTC. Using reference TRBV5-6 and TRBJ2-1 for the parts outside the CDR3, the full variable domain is DAGVTQSPTHLIKTRGQQVTLRCSPKSGHDTVSWYQQALGQGPQFIFQYYEEEERQRGNFPDRFSGHQFPNYSSELNVNALLLGDSALYLCASSLLWTSSYNEQFFGPGTRLTVL.